The 10 T cell receptor beta chains reported below all come from one sample, sequenced in a study of radiotherapy plus CTLA-4 blockade in lung cancer. Produced via immunoSEQ multiplex PCR; TCRdb's table is partial and in-frame only. The sample carries 65,000 to 85,000 clones, 60% to 80% recorded once. The sample in question was peripheral blood, obtained from a patient treated with radiotherapy plus ipilimumab. The receptor source for this set is a human donor with non-small cell lung cancer whose response to radiotherapy plus ipilimumab could not be evaluated. Some clones in this sample may be carry-over from other donors' samples.

The chain links TRBV7-2 to TRBJ1-1; the D is unclear. Germline assignment: CDR1 SGHTA and CDR2 FQGNSA. Between the trimmed V and J ends, which lost 1 base and 1 base, there was a span of 10 bases. The CDR3 covers 15 residues. The CDR3 loop reads CASSLEMGRNTEAFF. The DNA of the CDR3 is TGTGCCAGCAGCTTAGAAATGGGCCGGAACACTGAAGCTTTCTTT.

The J gene is TRBJ1-2, the V gene TRBV2; D uncertain. V was cut by 2 bases and J by 4 bases, with 14 bases left in between. Germline-derived CDR1 and CDR2 are SNHLY and FYNNEI. The CDR3 contains 15 residues. The CDR3 DNA is TGTGCCAGCAGTGAACTAGGAAGAAGGAGCTATGGCTACACCTTC. It codes for CASSELGRRSYGYTF.

This rearrangement joins TRBV19 to TRBJ1-2; D remains ambiguous. This CDR3 region has 14 residues. Deletions cut 3 bases from V and 2 bases from J, with 10 bases between. CDR1 is LNHDA and CDR2 is SQIVND in the germline V gene (reference sequence). The CDR3 sequence: CASSIRRENYGYTF. CDR3 in DNA: TGTGCCAGTAGTATTAGGCGGGAAAACTATGGCTACACCTTC. The whole variable domain, remainder taken from reference TRBV19 and TRBJ1-2, is DGGITQSPKYLFRKEGQNVTLSCEQNLNHDAMYWYRQDPGQGLRLIYYSQIVNDFQKGDIAEGYSVSREKKESFPLTVTSAQKNPTAFYLCASSIRRENYGYTFGSGTRLTVV.

The chain links TRBV27 to TRBJ1-6; D remains unclear. The CDR3 covers 13 residues. V dropped 2 bases and J dropped 8 bases, with 7 bases sitting between them. Germline V gene data show CDR1 as MNHEY and CDR2 as SMNVEV (reference sequence). The CDR3 sequence: CASSLKEYSPLHF. CDR3 DNA sequence: TGTGCCAGCAGTTTAAAGGAGTATTCACCCCTCCACTTT.

In this sample, this clone turned up once. The V gene is TRBV6-5, the J gene TRBJ2-2, with D unresolved. V dropped 1 base and J dropped 8 bases, with 5 bases sitting between them. The CDR3 is 12 amino acids. Germline lookup yields CDR1 MNHEY and CDR2 SVGAGI. DNA for the CDR3: TGTGCCAGCAGTTACTACGGGGGGGAGCTGTTTTTT. Encoded protein: CASSYYGGELFF.

This chain connects TRBV18 to TRBJ1-5, with TRBD1 as a possible D gene (6 bases). Germline loops: CDR1 KGHSH, CDR2 LQKENI. This CDR3 has 13 amino acids. V lost 8 bases and J 7 bases, leaving 15 bases between the germline ends. The CDR3 DNA is TGTGCCAGCACGACCGGGCAGGGGCAGCCCCAGCATTTT. Protein: CASTTGQGQPQHF.

The chain couples TRBV9 to TRBJ1-2; the D gene is possibly TRBD1 (6 bases). Trimming stripped 3 bases from V and 10 bases from J, with 13 bases between. CDR3 length: 12 amino acids. The germline V gene encodes CDR1 SGDLS and CDR2 YYNGEE. DNA of the CDR3: TGTGCCAGCAGCGCCTCCAGGGGTGCCTACACCTTC. The encoded protein is CASSASRGAYTF.

This sequence joins TRBV19 and TRBJ2-5, with D tentatively TRBD1 (7 bases). Germline loops: CDR1 LNHDA, CDR2 SQIVND (reference sequence). V lost 6 bases, J lost 5 bases, and 13 bases lay in between. CDR3 length: 13 amino acids. For the CDR3, the DNA is TGTGCCAGTAGATCACAGGGGACTGAGACCCAGTACTTC. It encodes CASRSQGTETQYF. Based on the CDR3 plus reference TRBV19 and TRBJ2-5, the full variable domain is DGGITQSPKYLFRKEGQNVTLSCEQNLNHDAMYWYRQDPGQGLRLIYYSQIVNDFQKGDIAEGYSVSREKKESFPLTVTSAQKNPTAFYLCASRSQGTETQYFGPGTRLLVL.

The chain joins TRBV2 to TRBJ2-5; 9 positions match TRBD1. CDR3 length equals 15 residues. Germline V lookup: CDR1 SNHLY, CDR2 FYNNEI. V lost 7 bases and J lost 4; bases outside the gene matches: 10. CDR3 sequence (DNA): TGTGCCAGCAATCCTCCGGGACAGGGTATAGAGACCCAGTACTTC. It specifies CASNPPGQGIETQYF.

As for this clone: The same CDR3 also results from other DNA sequences found in this sample. V and J are TRBV5-1 and TRBJ1-2; D perhaps matches TRBD1 (5 bases). The V and J ends lost 4 bases and 0 bases respectively, with 10 bases between them. The CDR3 runs 14 residues. CDR1 and CDR2 from the germline V gene are SGHRS and YFSETQ. The CDR3 nucleotides read TGCGCCAGCAGCCTAGACAGCCCTAACTATGGCTACACCTTC. Translation: CASSLDSPNYGYTF.